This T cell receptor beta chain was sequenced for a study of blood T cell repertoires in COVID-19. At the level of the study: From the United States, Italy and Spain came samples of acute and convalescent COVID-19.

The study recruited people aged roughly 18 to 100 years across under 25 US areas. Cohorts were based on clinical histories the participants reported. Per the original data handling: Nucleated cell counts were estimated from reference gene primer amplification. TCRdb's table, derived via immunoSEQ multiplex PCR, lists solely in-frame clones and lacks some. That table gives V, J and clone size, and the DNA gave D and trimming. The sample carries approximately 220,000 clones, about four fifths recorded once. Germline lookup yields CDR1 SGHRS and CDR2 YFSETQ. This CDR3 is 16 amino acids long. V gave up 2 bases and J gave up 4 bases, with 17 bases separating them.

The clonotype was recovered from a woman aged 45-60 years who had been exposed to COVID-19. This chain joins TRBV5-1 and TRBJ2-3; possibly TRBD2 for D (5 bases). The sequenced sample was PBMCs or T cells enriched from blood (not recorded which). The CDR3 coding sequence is TGCGCCAGCAGCTTAAGGGAGTCTAACTCTGCAGATACGCAGTATTTT. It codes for CASSLRESNSADTQYF.